The 28 T cell receptor beta chains below all came from one sample that was sequenced in a study of blood T cell repertoires in COVID-19 (dated by TCRdb to about 2020). Library preparation used the immunoSEQ multiplex PCR assay. In TCRdb, the immuneACCESS table is reduced to in-frame sequences with V and J assigned. These tables do not hold every clone; where another copy was compared, an unresolved V gene accounts for under half, and the others remain unexplained. This sample has 150,000 to 200,000 clones in its table, and 70% to 90% of those were observed once. The top ten hold about a tenth of the sample. Sequences were obtained from peripheral blood. Receptor source: a woman in her sixties or seventies with COVID-19, enrolled during active disease.

This chain connects TRBV4-3 to TRBJ2-1; TRBD2 aligns across 9 bases. The V gene end was trimmed by 1 base and the J gene end by 6 bases; junction bases not matched to a gene: 4. Germline lookup yields CDR1 LGHNA and CDR2 YSLEER. This CDR3 comprises 15 residues. In DNA form, the CDR3 reads TGCGCCAGCAGCCAAGTAGCGGGAGCTACCAATGAGCAGTTCTTC. Translation gives CASSQVAGATNEQFF.

The chain links TRBV7-9 to TRBJ1-1; D remains unclear. The CDR3 contains 11 residues. The germline gives CDR1 SEHNR, CDR2 FQNEAQ (reference sequence). V lost 5 bases to trimming and J lost 11 bases, with 12 bases between them. CDR3 bases: TGTGCCAGCAGCCCTGATGGGGAGGCTTTCTTT. Translation: CASSPDGEAFF. Drawing the rest from reference TRBV7-9 and TRBJ1-1, the complete variable domain is DTGVSQNPRHKITKRGQNVTFRCDPISEHNRLYWYRQTLGQGPEFLTYFQNEAQLEKSRLLSDRFSAERPKGSFSTLEIQRTEQGDSAMYLCASSPDGEAFFGQGTRLTVV.

The chain carries TRBV19 and TRBJ2-3; 9 positions match TRBD1. CDR3 length equals 16 residues. V lost 8 bases, J lost 7 bases, and 16 bases stayed unmatched. CDR1 is LNHDA and CDR2 is SQIVND in the germline V gene (reference sequence). The CDR3 is CASGKTGTGISNTQYF. The CDR3 DNA sequence: TGTGCCAGTGGTAAAACCGGGACAGGGATCTCGAATACGCAGTATTTT.

This chain joins TRBV24-1 and TRBJ2-7, with 7 nucleotides matching TRBD2. This CDR3 region has 16 residues. The J segment lost 0 bases and the V segment lost 3 bases, leaving 7 bases of the junction unmatched. In germline, CDR1 is KGHDR, CDR2 SFDVKD. The CDR3 reads CATSDTGEGLSYEQYF. The CDR3 DNA is TGTGCCACCAGTGATACGGGGGAGGGTCTCTCCTACGAGCAGTACTTC.

This chain uses TRBV19 with TRBJ2-2, with TRBD2 matching 9 bases. Germline CDR1 LNHDA, CDR2 SQIVND (reference sequence). This CDR3 comprises 17 residues. V lost 3 bases, J lost 2 bases, and 7 bases stayed unmatched. The CDR3 loop is CASSIVWTSDNTGELFF. CDR3 DNA: TGTGCCAGTAGTATTGTTTGGACTAGCGACAACACCGGGGAGCTGTTTTTT.

The CDR3: CASSLASGRPYF. CDR3 in DNA: TGTGCCAGCAGCTTAGCTAGCGGGAGGCCGTATTTT. The rearrangement joins TRBV7-2 to TRBJ2-3, with 10 nucleotides matching TRBD2. Germline V CDR1 and CDR2: SGHTA, FQGNSA. The ends lost 0 bases at V and 14 bases at J; junction bases unmatched: 2. The CDR3 runs to 12 residues. Supplemented by reference TRBV7-2 and TRBJ2-3, the full variable domain reads GAGVSQSPSNKVTEKGKDVELRCDPISGHTALYWYRQSLGQGLEFLIYFQGNSAPDKSGLPSDRFSAERTGGSVSTLTIQRTQQEDSAVYLCASSLASGRPYFGPGTRLTVL.

The CDR3 spells CASSSFPTANYGYTF. DNA for the CDR3: TGTGCCAGCAGCTCCTTTCCGACAGCGAACTATGGCTACACCTTC. The genes are TRBV7-9 and TRBJ1-2, with TRBD1 as a possible D gene (5 bases). From germline, CDR1 is SEHNR and CDR2 FQNEAQ (reference sequence). Trimming took off 4 bases at V and 2 bases at J, with 14 bases between the two ends. The CDR3 loop spans 15 amino acids.

J is TRBJ1-5 and V is TRBV7-9, with 7 bases matching TRBD1. Germline V gives CDR1 SEHNR, CDR2 FQNEAQ (reference sequence). Trimming removed 0 bases from V and 9 bases from J; junction bases left unmatched: 5. This CDR3 has 14 residues. This CDR3 is CASSLAEGAGPQHF. The CDR3 DNA follows: TGTGCCAGCAGCTTAGCTGAGGGGGCCGGGCCCCAGCATTTT.

Concerning this clone itself: This sample includes further DNA sequences coding for the same CDR3. This chain joins TRBV6-5 and TRBJ1-2; 8 positions agree with TRBD1. This CDR3 contains 13 residues. Looked up from germline, CDR1 is MNHEY and CDR2 is SVGAGI. The V gene end was trimmed by 6 bases and the J gene end by 5 bases; junction bases not matched to a gene: 5. In nucleotides, the CDR3 is TGTGCCAGCAGGAGACAGGGGCATTATGGCTACACCTTC. Protein sequence: CASRRQGHYGYTF.

This chain uses TRBV6-2 or TRBV6-3 with TRBJ1-5; a weak D match, TRBD1 (5 bases). The V gene lost 5 bases and the J gene lost 9 bases, with 20 bases spanning the gap. CDR1 MNHEY and CDR2 SVGEGT come from the germline V gene. The CDR3 extends over 15 amino acids. CDR3: CASSRQRGQLRPQHF. The CDR3, as DNA: TGTGCCAGCAGTAGACAGCGAGGTCAGCTGCGGCCCCAGCATTTT.

The rearrangement joins TRBV25-1 to TRBJ1-3, with D tentatively TRBD1 (5 bases). Trimming pared 8 bases from V and 0 bases from J, leaving 17 bases between. This CDR3 region has 16 residues. CDR1 MGHDK and CDR2 SYGVNS come from the germline V gene. In DNA, the CDR3 is TGTGCCAGCCAAAGGGAAGGGGTGACCTCTGGAAACACCATATATTTT. Translating gives CASQREGVTSGNTIYF. The full variable domain, completed using reference TRBV25-1 and TRBJ1-3, is EADIYQTPRYLVIGTGKKITLECSQTMGHDKMYWYQQDPGMELHLIHYSYGVNSTEKGDLSSESTVSRIRTEHFPLTLESARPSHTSQYLCASQREGVTSGNTIYFGEGSWLTVV.

The chain is built from TRBV7-2 and TRBJ1-1, with 9 nucleotides matching TRBD1. Per the germline V gene, CDR1 is SGHTA and CDR2 is FQGNSA. Trimming cost V 5 bases and J 4 bases; bases outside gene matches: 8. The CDR3 runs to 15 residues. The CDR3 is CASSARDREATEAFF. The CDR3 DNA is TGTGCCAGCAGCGCCCGGGACAGGGAGGCCACTGAAGCTTTCTTT.

The chain carries TRBV19 and TRBJ1-6; D gene ambiguous. There are 12 residues in the CDR3. The germline V gene encodes CDR1 LNHDA and CDR2 SQIVND (reference sequence). Trimming removed 3 bases at V and 9 bases at J, with 6 bases between. The CDR3 bases are TGTGCCAGTAGTATGCGGGGTTCACCCCTCCACTTT. Amino acids: CASSMRGSPLHF.

The CDR3 loop reads CASSSVSGRTSEQYF. The CDR3 DNA is TGTGCCAGCAGCTCAGTTAGCGGGAGGACCTCCGAGCAGTACTTC. The rearrangement joins TRBV7-9 to TRBJ2-7; 10 bases are shared with TRBD2. V was clipped by 4 bases and J by 6 bases; unmatched bases: 9. This CDR3 region has 15 residues. Germline-derived CDR1 and CDR2 are SEHNR and FQNEAQ (reference sequence).

In DNA, the CDR3 is TGTGCCAGCAGCCGGGACAGGGCGGGGGCCAACACTGAAGCTTTCTTT. It encodes CASSRDRAGANTEAFF. This chain joins TRBV5-4 and TRBJ1-1, with 9 bases aligning to TRBD1. CDR3 length: 16 residues. Germline trimming cut 4 bases from V and 2 bases from J; bases unmatched to any gene: 9. Germline CDR1 and CDR2: SGHNT and YYREEE (reference sequence). Full variable domain (missing parts from reference TRBV5-4 and TRBJ1-1): ETGVTQSPTHLIKTRGQQVTLRCSSQSGHNTVSWYQQALGQGPQFIFQYYREEENGRGNFPPRFSGLQFPNYSSELNVNALELDDSALYLCASSRDRAGANTEAFFGQGTRLTVV.

The V and J genes are TRBV28 and TRBJ2-1; 9 bases map to TRBD1. Germline-derived CDR1 and CDR2 are MDHEN and SYDVKM. The CDR3 runs to 13 residues. Trimming removed 8 bases from V and 15 bases from J; junction bases left unmatched: 14. The CDR3 DNA reads TGTGCCAGCCGGAATGGCCGGGACAGGGTGCCGTTCTTC. This codes for CASRNGRDRVPFF.

The chain recombines TRBV18 with TRBJ1-3; no clear D. With 3 bases removed from V and 0 bases from J, the gap between germline ends came to 9 bases. CDR3 size: 15 residues. Germline V gives CDR1 KGHSH, CDR2 LQKENI. CDR3 DNA: TGTGCCAGCTCACCCTCGCAGGTCTCTGGAAACACCATATATTTT. Translated, it gives CASSPSQVSGNTIYF.

The J gene is TRBJ1-6, the V gene TRBV2; a weak D match, TRBD1 (6 bases). The CDR3 is 12 amino acids. Deletions cut 5 bases from V and 10 bases from J, with 9 bases between. Germline-derived CDR1 and CDR2 are SNHLY and FYNNEI. The CDR3 DNA sequence: TGTGCCAGCAGTACAGGGCCCTCACCCCTCCACTTT. Translating it yields CASSTGPSPLHF.

The rearrangement links TRBV24-1 to TRBJ2-2, with 9 bases aligning to TRBD1. Looked up from germline, CDR1 is KGHDR and CDR2 is SFDVKD. V was clipped by 10 bases and J by 0 bases; unmatched bases: 8. The CDR3 sequence is 16 residues long. The DNA of the CDR3 is TGTGCCACACAGGGGGCTTCCCCCGCGAACACCGGGGAGCTGTTTTTT. Its protein is CATQGASPANTGELFF.

The chain joins TRBV7-8 to TRBJ2-5; D remains ambiguous. Germline V gene data show CDR1 as SGHVS and CDR2 as FQNEAQ. Trimming took off 5 bases at V and 2 bases at J, with 12 bases between the two ends. This CDR3 contains 14 residues. The CDR3, as DNA: TGTGCCAGCAGCGCCCGACTGAGACAAGAGACCCAGTACTTC. Its protein product is CASSARLRQETQYF.

The chain uses TRBV7-8 and TRBJ1-2; D is undetermined. This CDR3 is built from 13 residues. Trimming took off 5 bases at V and 4 bases at J, with 11 bases between the two ends. Germline lookup yields CDR1 SGHVS and CDR2 FQNEAQ. The CDR3 region is CASSQRVGYGYTF. Here the CDR3 DNA reads TGTGCCAGCAGCCAACGGGTAGGCTATGGCTACACCTTC.

This clone has just one count. The chain recombines TRBV7-2 with TRBJ2-1; D unclear. Germline CDR1 and CDR2: SGHTA and FQGNSA. Trimming stripped 5 bases from V and 9 bases from J, with 11 bases between. CDR3 size: 12 residues. CDR3 in amino acids: CASSPSVGEQFF. In DNA, the CDR3 is TGTGCCAGCAGCCCCTCGGTTGGTGAGCAGTTCTTC.

CDR3 in amino acids: CASSPGQVEIDTQYF. In DNA, the CDR3 is TGTGCCAGCAGCCCCGGACAGGTCGAGATAGATACGCAGTATTTT. This rearrangement joins TRBV7-9 to TRBJ2-3; 7 nucleotides line up with TRBD1. The V gene's germline CDR1 is SEHNR and CDR2 FQNEAQ (reference sequence). CDR3 size: 15 residues. V was clipped by 5 bases and J by 5 bases; unmatched bases: 10.

The chain combines TRBV4-1 with TRBJ2-1, with D perhaps matching TRBD1 (7 bases). This CDR3 contains 15 residues. Looked up from germline, CDR1 is MGHRA and CDR2 is YSYEKL. The ends were cut back, 0 bases at V and 4 bases at J, with 10 bases in the middle. The CDR3 region is CASSQEPGGYNEQFF. The CDR3 coding sequence is TGCGCCAGCAGCCAAGAGCCAGGGGGGTACAATGAGCAGTTCTTC.

The J gene is TRBJ1-1, the V gene TRBV6-6; the D gene is possibly TRBD1 (5 bases). Looked up from germline, CDR1 is MNHNY and CDR2 is SVGAGI (reference sequence). Trimming cost V 7 bases and J 0 bases, with 9 bases left between them. This CDR3 spans 13 amino acids. This CDR3 reads CASIRQLNTEAFF. The CDR3 nucleotides read TGTGCCAGCATCAGACAGTTGAACACTGAAGCTTTCTTT.

This clone was observed once. The chain joins TRBV29-1 to TRBJ2-7, with TRBD2 as a possible D gene (6 bases). The V gene's germline CDR1 is SQVTM and CDR2 ANQGSEA. V lost 7 bases, J lost 1 base, and 14 bases lay in between. CDR3 length equals 13 residues. Here the CDR3 DNA reads TGCAGCGCTGGGGGGTCCAGTTCCTACGAGCAGTACTTC. Translation gives CSAGGSSSYEQYF.

The rearrangement joins TRBV28 to TRBJ2-7; 9 nucleotides match TRBD1. The length of the CDR3 is 13 residues. CDR1 and CDR2 (germline): MDHEN, SYDVKM. After removal of 6 bases from V and 7 bases from J, the junction contained 7 bases not matched to a gene. CDR3 DNA sequence: TGTGCCAGCAGATACAGGGGGCACGGTGAGCAGTACTTC. Its protein is CASRYRGHGEQYF. Looking up the rest from reference TRBV28 and TRBJ2-7 gives the full variable domain: DVKVTQSSRYLVKRTGEKVFLECVQDMDHENMFWYRQDPGLGLRLIYFSYDVKMKEKGDIPEGYSVSREKKERFSLILESASTNQTSMYLCASRYRGHGEQYFGPGTRLTVT.

The chain links TRBV6-5 to TRBJ2-5; 7 nucleotides agree with TRBD2. The germline gives CDR1 MNHEY, CDR2 SVGAGI. CDR3 length equals 15 residues. J lost 3 bases, V lost 2 bases, and 6 bases had no gene match. The CDR3 DNA reads as TGTGCCAGCAGTTACCGCGCCGGGAGGAAAGAGACCCAGTACTTC. This encodes CASSYRAGRKETQYF.